The 20 T cell receptor beta chains listed next were all sequenced from one sample in a study of T cells in tumors after PD-1 blockade (dated by TCRdb to between 2018 and 2021). Receptor amplification or capture employed the immunoSEQ multiplex PCR assay. In its TCRdb copy, this immuneACCESS table keeps in-frame sequences only and misses some clones. Where compared with another copy, unresolved V genes explain less than half of these, and the others have no known cause. The sample data list 13,000 to 15,000 clones, and roughly 70% of these were observed just once. About 31% of the sample lies in the top ten. What this sample's time point label stands for: after anti-PD-1 therapy. The material sequenced was tumor tissue, taken after anti-PD-1 treatment. The receptors shown here come from a human donor with cutaneous squamous cell carcinoma.

To note about this clone: Other nucleotide sequences in the sample specify the same CDR3. The chain combines TRBV18 with TRBJ2-3; D call uncertain. Trimming cost V 6 bases and J 1 base, with 11 bases left between them. This CDR3 has 14 residues. Looked up from germline, CDR1 is KGHSH and CDR2 is LQKENI. The CDR3 is CASSPRAGTDTQYF. The CDR3 DNA reads TGTGCCAGCTCGCCAAGGGCCGGCACAGATACGCAGTATTTT.

The V gene is TRBV7-2, the J gene TRBJ2-3, with 14 positions matching TRBD2. CDR3 length: 18 amino acids. The V and J ends lost 1 base and 4 bases, in that order; junction bases with no gene match: 7. From germline, CDR1 is SGHTA and CDR2 FQGNSA. CDR3 in amino acids: CASSLEGTSGSKSDTQYF. In nucleotides, the CDR3 is TGTGCCAGCAGCTTAGAAGGGACTAGCGGGAGCAAATCAGATACGCAGTATTTT.

This clone qualifies as medium-sized (0.01 to 0.1%). V is TRBV5-5 and J is TRBJ1-2; 7 nucleotides line up with TRBD1. CDR3 length: 15 residues. Per germline, CDR1 SGHKS and CDR2 YYEKEE (reference sequence). V lost 0 bases, J lost 4 bases, and 6 bases stayed unmatched. The CDR3 nucleotides read TGTGCCAGCAGCTTGGGAGGGGGCGCGGTCTATGGCTACACCTTC. Its translation: CASSLGGGAVYGYTF.

In this sample, this clone turned up a few times. V gene TRBV5-4 combines with J gene TRBJ1-1, with 11 bases lining up with TRBD1. Unmatched junction bases numbered 3, after V lost 4 bases and J lost 4 bases. CDR1 and CDR2 from the germline V gene are SGHNT and YYREEE (reference sequence). This CDR3 comprises 14 residues. The DNA of the CDR3 is TGTGCCAGCAGCCGGGACAGGGGGACCACTGAAGCTTTCTTT. Protein: CASSRDRGTTEAFF.

In the case of this clone: This likely came from a read error, as a far larger clone is one base away. Within the sample, other DNA sequences also encode this same CDR3. The genes are TRBV7-3 and TRBJ2-1; no definite D call. Trimming left V 0 bases short and J 5 bases short, with 5 bases between. The CDR3 has 13 residues. Germline V gives CDR1 SGHTA, CDR2 FQGTGA. The CDR3 protein is CASSLTGNNEQFF. For the CDR3, the DNA is TGTGCCAGCAGCTTAACTGGAAACAATGAGCAGTTCTTC.

Concerning this clone: The junction departs from the called germline gene at one end, perhaps through a read error. The V gene is TRBV6-6, the J gene TRBJ2-1; tentatively, D is TRBD2 (5 bases). Per germline, CDR1 MNHNY and CDR2 SVGAGI (reference sequence). The CDR3 contains 12 residues. The CDR3 nucleotides read TGTGCCACACGTTCGGTCGACCCCGGGATGCTCTTC. This gives the protein CATRSVDPGMLF.

The chain links TRBV10-3 to TRBJ2-7; 7 positions match TRBD2. CDR1 is ENHRY, CDR2 SYGVKD, per germline. J was trimmed by 6 bases and V by 0 bases; bases with no gene match: 11. The CDR3 extends over 16 amino acids. This CDR3 is CAISESGGGLSREQYF. In nucleotides, the CDR3 is TGTGCCATCAGTGAGTCGGGGGGGGGACTATCCCGCGAGCAGTACTTC.

The chain uses TRBV15 and TRBJ2-1; 7 bases fit TRBD2. The CDR3 consists of 15 residues. CDR1 is LNHNV, CDR2 YYDKDF, per germline (reference sequence). The ends lost 2 bases at V and 0 bases at J; junction bases unmatched: 1. The chain's CDR3 is CATSRLAVSYNEQFF. CDR3 nucleotide sequence: TGTGCCACCAGCAGACTAGCGGTCTCCTACAATGAGCAGTTCTTC.

V and J are TRBV30 and TRBJ1-4; D may be TRBD1 (5 bases). Looked up from germline, CDR1 is GTSNPN and CDR2 is SVGIG (reference sequence). This CDR3 contains 16 residues. V lost 0 bases and J lost 0, with 11 bases in between. The CDR3 region is CAWSVGTASTNEKLFF. CDR3 nucleotides: TGTGCCTGGAGTGTAGGGACGGCTTCAACTAATGAAAAACTGTTTTTT.

This rearrangement joins TRBV11-2 to TRBJ2-3, with TRBD2 as a possible D gene (5 bases). Per germline, CDR1 SGHAT and CDR2 FQNNGV. The CDR3 contains 16 residues. V dropped 1 base and J dropped 5 bases, with 16 bases sitting between them. The CDR3, as DNA: TGTGCCAGCAGCTTAGCTTTGGCTAGCCTTAAAGATACGCAGTATTTT. This encodes CASSLALASLKDTQYF.

J is TRBJ2-2 and V is TRBV7-8; TRBD2 aligns across 10 bases. From germline, CDR1 is SGHVS and CDR2 FQNEAQ. The CDR3 runs 16 residues. Trimming took 3 bases from V and 7 from J; bases not matched to a gene: 8. The CDR3 bases are TGTGCCAGCAGCTTTACTAGCGGGAAGGGGAGCGGGGAGCTGTTTTTT. Protein sequence: CASSFTSGKGSGELFF.

This rearrangement joins TRBV18 to TRBJ2-7, with D hard to call. Germline V gene data show CDR1 as KGHSH and CDR2 as LQKENI. This CDR3 is built from 14 residues. Trimming shortened V by 0 bases and J by 1 base, and 7 bases separated the two germline ends. This chain's CDR3 is CASSPPIGSYEQYF. CDR3 nucleotide sequence: TGTGCCAGCTCACCACCTATAGGGTCCTACGAGCAGTACTTC.

Comments on this clone: Different DNA sequences within this sample yield the same CDR3. CDR3 nucleotide sequence: TGCGCCAGCAGCTTGGATCCTCCAGGGACGACAGATACGCAGTATTTT. Translation gives CASSLDPPGTTDTQYF. V gene TRBV5-1 combines with J gene TRBJ2-3, with D perhaps matching TRBD1 or TRBD2 (5 bases each). The CDR3 length is 16 residues. Trimming shortened V by 0 bases and J by 3 bases, and 14 bases separated the two germline ends. The germline V gene encodes CDR1 SGHRS and CDR2 YFSETQ. Full variable domain (remainder filled in from reference TRBV5-1 and TRBJ2-3): KAGVTQTPRYLIKTRGQQVTLSCSPISGHRSVSWYQQTPGQGLQFLFEYFSETQRNKGNFPGRFSGRQFSNSRSEMNVSTLELGDSALYLCASSLDPPGTTDTQYFGPGTRLTVL.

The rearrangement links TRBV7-9 to TRBJ1-5, with 7 bases identical to TRBD1. The V gene end was trimmed by 0 bases and the J gene end by 1 base; junction bases not matched to a gene: 0. This CDR3 has 15 residues. Germline CDR1 and CDR2: SEHNR and FQNEAQ (reference sequence). The CDR3: CASSLAGGSNQPQHF. The CDR3 region has the DNA TGTGCCAGCAGCTTAGCAGGGGGCAGCAATCAGCCCCAGCATTTT.

The rearrangement links TRBV2 to TRBJ1-6; D unclear. The CDR3 is 18 residues long. CDR1 and CDR2 from the germline V gene are SNHLY and FYNNEI. V lost 7 bases to trimming and J lost 1 base, with 20 bases between them. This CDR3 is CASTFIRGILSYNSPLHF. In nucleotides, the CDR3 is TGTGCCAGCACCTTCATTAGAGGGATCCTATCCTATAATTCACCCCTCCACTTT.

This clone turned up a few times. The V call is TRBV2, the J call TRBJ1-2, with D unresolved. V shed 6 bases and J shed 3 bases, with 20 bases lying between them. This CDR3 is 16 amino acids long. Looked up from germline, CDR1 is SNHLY and CDR2 is FYNNEI. The CDR3 coding sequence is TGTGCCAGCAGAATAAACCCGGTGGGTCCGGACTATGGCTACACCTTC. It yields the protein CASRINPVGPDYGYTF.

The chain combines TRBV5-1 with TRBJ2-7; D remains ambiguous. Germline V gene data show CDR1 as SGHRS and CDR2 as YFSETQ. Trimming removed 0 bases at V and 0 bases at J, with 10 bases between. The length of the CDR3 is 15 residues. As DNA, the CDR3 is TGCGCCAGCAGCTTGGCCTGGTCGAGCTCCTACGAGCAGTACTTC. Its translation is CASSLAWSSSYEQYF.

This clone was detected a few times. This rearrangement joins TRBV7-2 to TRBJ1-1; unclear D gene. The CDR3 consists of 13 residues. Germline CDR1 reads SGHTA; CDR2 reads FQGNSA. V lost 3 bases, J lost 4 bases, and 9 bases lay in between. The chain's CDR3 is CASSFGRITEAFF. The DNA of the CDR3 is TGTGCCAGCAGCTTTGGCCGTATCACTGAAGCTTTCTTT.

The genes are TRBV7-9 and TRBJ2-1; D uncertain. The V gene's germline CDR1 is SEHNR and CDR2 FQNEAQ (reference sequence). V lost 4 bases and J lost 6, with 13 bases in between. The CDR3 runs 14 residues. The CDR3 bases are TGTGCCAGCAGCTCCCACGTTAGCAGCAATGAGCAGTTCTTC. This encodes CASSSHVSSNEQFF.

The chain links TRBV29-1 to TRBJ1-2; D unclear. Per the germline V gene, CDR1 is SQVTM and CDR2 is ANQGSEA. The CDR3 has 13 residues. The V and J ends lost 4 bases and 4 bases respectively, with 13 bases between them. The CDR3: CSVATGSLYGYTF. The CDR3, as DNA: TGCAGCGTTGCCACGGGCAGCCTCTATGGCTACACCTTC.